Detailed here is one T cell receptor (beta chain). Germline CDR1 reads SGHVS; CDR2 reads FQNEAQ. The CDR3 length is 15 residues. Between the trimmed V and J ends, which lost 5 bases and 5 bases, there was a span of 16 bases. The data were obtained in a study of blood T cell repertoires in COVID-19. Study as a whole: Donors in the United States, Italy and Spain gave samples during acute or convalescent COVID-19.

The table came from immunoSEQ multiplex PCR; TCRdb's copy has only in-frame clones and leaves some out. The sample contains roughly 230,000 clones, around 81% of which appear only once. This sequence was found in a woman in her sixties with active or convalescent COVID-19. The material sequenced was peripheral blood. The chain couples TRBV7-8 to TRBJ1-5, with no clear D. CDR3: CASSQRRTGDQPQHF. CDR3 DNA sequence: TGTGCCAGCAGCCAGAGGAGGACGGGAGATCAGCCCCAGCATTTT.